One sample yielded the 25 T cell receptor beta chains listed below, sequenced in a study of blood T cell repertoires in COVID-19. Sequencing was performed with immunoSEQ multiplex PCR; in TCRdb, only in-frame clones are kept and a portion is missing. The sample carries 220,000 or so clones, over 75% recorded once. Sequenced material: PBMCs or T cells enriched from blood (not recorded which). The receptors were sampled from a woman aged 55-70 years who had recovered from COVID-19.

The chain has TRBV7-9 and TRBJ2-2, with a tentative D call TRBD2 (5 bases). V dropped 2 bases and J dropped 6 bases, with 13 bases sitting between them. Germline V gene data show CDR1 as SEHNR and CDR2 as FQNEAQ (reference sequence). The CDR3 runs to 15 residues. CDR3 in DNA: TGTGCCAGCAGCTTAAGGCGGGTAGGGTCCGGGGAGCTGTTTTTT. As protein: CASSLRRVGSGELFF.

The V and J genes are TRBV5-4 and TRBJ2-3; 15 bases line up with TRBD2. Germline V gene lookup returns CDR1 SGHNT and CDR2 YYREEE (reference sequence). With V trimmed by 5 bases and J by 0 bases, 13 bases remained unmatched. The CDR3 totals 20 residues. The CDR3 reads CASRRGLAGGKSASTDTQYF. In DNA form, the CDR3 reads TGTGCCAGCAGACGAGGACTAGCGGGGGGGAAAAGTGCTAGCACAGATACGCAGTATTTT. The full variable domain, its missing parts supplied by reference TRBV5-4 and TRBJ2-3, is ETGVTQSPTHLIKTRGQQVTLRCSSQSGHNTVSWYQQALGQGPQFIFQYYREEENGRGNFPPRFSGLQFPNYSSELNVNALELDDSALYLCASRRGLAGGKSASTDTQYFGPGTRLTVL.

This clone was counted a few times. The V and J genes are TRBV11-2 and TRBJ2-7; D call uncertain. CDR1 and CDR2 (germline): SGHAT, FQNNGV. CDR3 size: 12 residues. Deletions cut 2 bases from V and 4 bases from J, with 6 bases between. CDR3 sequence reads: CASSLQAYEQYF. In DNA, the CDR3 is TGTGCCAGCAGCTTACAGGCTTACGAGCAGTACTTC.

CDR3 region: CASSQGRTEAFF. CDR3 DNA: TGTGCCAGTAGCCAGGGGAGAACTGAAGCTTTCTTT. The genes are TRBV19 and TRBJ1-1, with a weak D call TRBD1 (6 bases). In germline, CDR1 is LNHDA, CDR2 SQIVND (reference sequence). The length of the CDR3 is 12 residues. Trimming took 6 bases from V and 5 from J, leaving 10 bases between them.

This chain joins TRBV10-3 and TRBJ1-4; D call uncertain. The V end was cut by 4 bases, the J end by 8 bases, with 14 bases between. The CDR3 spans 14 residues. The germline gives CDR1 ENHRY, CDR2 SYGVKD. CDR3: CAISAGSGGEKLFF. In DNA, the CDR3 is TGTGCCATCAGTGCGGGCTCCGGAGGGGAAAAACTGTTTTTT.

The chain joins TRBV4-3 to TRBJ2-3; D is ambiguous. The V and J ends lost 0 bases and 4 bases respectively, with 8 bases between them. Germline V CDR1 and CDR2: LGHNA, YSLEER. The CDR3 extends over 14 amino acids. The CDR3 loop is CASSQDVVADTQYF. CDR3 in DNA: TGCGCCAGCAGCCAAGACGTCGTAGCAGATACGCAGTATTTT.

The gene calls are TRBV2 and TRBJ1-5; possible D gene TRBD1, 5 bases. The V end was cut by 10 bases, the J end by 6 bases, with 19 bases between. The length of the CDR3 is 14 residues. Germline loops: CDR1 SNHLY, CDR2 FYNNEI. The CDR3 here is CATNPPGRGQPQHF. CDR3 coding DNA: TGTGCCACCAACCCCCCGGGTAGGGGTCAGCCCCAGCATTTT.

The chain combines TRBV27 with TRBJ2-7; 9 bases line up with TRBD1. The length of the CDR3 is 14 residues. CDR1 and CDR2 from the germline V gene are MNHEY and SMNVEV (reference sequence). The V gene end was trimmed by 6 bases and the J gene end by 4 bases; junction bases not matched to a gene: 7. CDR3 protein: CASRSRDRAYEQYF. CDR3 DNA sequence: TGTGCCAGCAGATCCCGGGACAGGGCGTACGAGCAGTACTTC.

V usage is TRBV12-5 and J usage is TRBJ1-5; 7 bases align to TRBD1. The CDR3 contains 17 residues. Germline CDR1 and CDR2: LGHNT and FRNRAP. V dropped 3 bases and J dropped 0; count of bases not matched to a gene: 8. The CDR3 sequence is CASGFRQGENSNQPQHF. The CDR3 DNA follows: TGTGCTAGTGGTTTCCGACAGGGAGAGAATAGCAATCAGCCCCAGCATTTT.

The CDR3 sequence is CASSSGEGANEKLFF. The CDR3 coding sequence is TGTGCCAGCAGTTCGGGGGAAGGGGCCAATGAAAAACTGTTTTTT. The chain recombines TRBV6-5 with TRBJ1-4; possible D gene TRBD1, 5 bases. CDR1 and CDR2 (germline): MNHEY, SVGAGI. The CDR3 has 15 amino acids. V lost 4 bases, J lost 5 bases, and 14 bases lay in between.

This chain joins TRBV18 and TRBJ2-7; perhaps TRBD2 as D (6 bases). CDR1 is KGHSH and CDR2 is LQKENI in the germline V gene. Deletions cut 4 bases from V and 3 bases from J, with 16 bases between. CDR3 length: 15 amino acids. CDR3 protein: CASSRVGSSFYEQYF. CDR3 DNA sequence: TGTGCCAGCTCACGGGTCGGGAGTTCATTCTACGAGCAGTACTTC.

This clone appeared a single time. The chain carries TRBV7-9 and TRBJ1-3, with TRBD1 matching 7 bases. CDR3 size: 15 residues. Germline V gene data show CDR1 as SEHNR and CDR2 as FQNEAQ (reference sequence). J lost 5 bases, V lost 5 bases, and 9 bases had no gene match. CDR3 nucleotide sequence: TGTGCCAGCAGCGACGGACAGGTCAAGAGAAACACCATATATTTT. Amino acids: CASSDGQVKRNTIYF.

This chain connects TRBV6-1 to TRBJ1-2, with TRBD1 matching 8 bases. The ends lost 7 bases at V and 0 bases at J; junction bases unmatched: 7. The CDR3 has 15 amino acids. The V gene's germline CDR1 is MNHNS and CDR2 SASEGT. CDR3 coding DNA: TGTGCCAGCATCAAACAGGGGGGAACTAACTATGGCTACACCTTC. Its translation is CASIKQGGTNYGYTF.

There are a few counts of this clone. V usage is TRBV6-5 and J usage is TRBJ2-7; D might be TRBD1 (5 bases). This CDR3 has 15 amino acids. The germline CDR1 and CDR2 sequences are MNHEY and SVGAGI. Trimming shortened V by 0 bases and J by 3 bases, and 12 bases separated the two germline ends. The CDR3 reads CASSYSLDTIYEQYF. The CDR3 bases are TGTGCCAGCAGTTACTCGCTGGACACAATCTACGAGCAGTACTTC.

This rearrangement joins TRBV7-8 to TRBJ1-5, with a possible D match to TRBD1 (6 bases). The CDR3 runs to 15 residues. Germline CDR1 reads SGHVS; CDR2 reads FQNEAQ. V was trimmed by 6 bases and J by 7 bases, leaving 19 bases between them. Here the CDR3 reads CASSPTGHTGQPQHF. CDR3 sequence (DNA): TGTGCCAGCAGTCCTACAGGGCACACGGGGCAGCCCCAGCATTTT.

The chain links TRBV7-3 to TRBJ1-1; 8 bases map to TRBD1. J was trimmed by 6 bases and V by 5 bases; bases with no gene match: 8. Germline values: CDR1 SGHTA, CDR2 FQGTGA. The CDR3 is 14 residues long. CDR3 sequence: CASSLTGGWPEAFF. Here the CDR3 DNA reads TGTGCCAGCAGCCTCACAGGGGGGTGGCCTGAAGCTTTCTTT.

The CDR3 protein is CASSLRGTGEAFF. The CDR3 DNA sequence: TGTGCCAGCAGTTTGAGGGGTACAGGGGAAGCTTTCTTT. This chain links TRBV6-2 or TRBV6-3 with TRBJ1-1; TRBD1 might be the D (6 bases). Trimming removed 4 bases at V and 8 bases at J, with 14 bases between. The CDR3 is 13 amino acids. Germline CDR1 and CDR2: MNHEY and SVGEGT.

The rearrangement joins TRBV2 to TRBJ2-3; D might be TRBD1 (6 bases). This CDR3 spans 16 amino acids. Germline CDR1 is SNHLY and CDR2 is FYNNEI. The V and J ends lost 7 bases and 6 bases respectively, with 23 bases between them. CDR3 coding DNA: TGTGCCAGCAAACTCCGGCAGGGGTCGGTTGAGGATACGCAGTATTTT. This translates into CASKLRQGSVEDTQYF.

The chain couples TRBV18 to TRBJ2-7; D gene ambiguous. Germline V gene data show CDR1 as KGHSH and CDR2 as LQKENI. V was clipped by 3 bases and J by 0 bases, with 6 bases between them. The CDR3 is 13 amino acids. The CDR3 DNA reads TGTGCCAGCTCACCCGACAACTCCTACGAGCAGTACTTC. As protein: CASSPDNSYEQYF. The variable domain in full, completed from reference TRBV18 and TRBJ2-7, reads NAGVMQNPRHLVRRRGQEARLRCSPMKGHSHVYWYRQLPEEGLKFMVYLQKENIIDESGMPKERFSAEFPKEGPSILRIQQVVRGDSAAYFCASSPDNSYEQYFGPGTRLTVT.

The V call is TRBV10-1, the J call TRBJ2-3, with TRBD1 as a possible D gene (6 bases). The germline gives CDR1 WNHNN, CDR2 SYGVQD (reference sequence). This CDR3 is 13 amino acids long. Trimming left V 4 bases short and J 4 bases short, with 9 bases between. CDR3 protein: CASSGQGPDTQYF. Written as DNA, the CDR3 is TGCGCCAGCAGTGGTCAGGGGCCAGATACGCAGTATTTT.

The chain uses TRBV12-5 and TRBJ2-1; TRBD2 matches at 8 bases. V lost 7 bases, J lost 9 bases, and 8 bases stayed unmatched. CDR3 length: 13 amino acids. CDR1 is LGHNT and CDR2 is FRNRAP in the germline V gene. CDR3 coding DNA: TGTGCTAGTGAACCGAGCGGGAGAAGTGAGCAGTTCTTC. Protein: CASEPSGRSEQFF.

The chain combines TRBV20-1 with TRBJ1-1; D not certain. Germline V gene data show CDR1 as DFQATT and CDR2 as SNEGSKA (reference sequence). This CDR3 has 11 amino acids. The V end lost 2 bases, the J end lost 7 bases, and 8 bases lay between the germline ends. The CDR3 loop reads CSARPGIEAFF. The CDR3 region has the DNA TGCAGTGCTAGACCGGGAATTGAAGCTTTCTTT.

The CDR3 spells CASSQAVETQYF. The CDR3 DNA sequence: TGTGCCAGCAGCCAAGCCGTGGAGACCCAGTACTTC. This chain joins TRBV3-1 (or the pseudogene TRBV3-2) and TRBJ2-5; no clear D. The CDR3 has 12 amino acids. The V and J ends lost 1 base and 5 bases respectively, with 5 bases between them. Germline V gene lookup returns CDR1 LGHDT and CDR2 YNNKEL (reference sequence).

The DNA for the CDR3 is TGTGCCAGCAGCTCGGGACAGGGAGGTGGCTACACCTTC. Translated: CASSSGQGGGYTF. The V gene is TRBV11-3, the J gene TRBJ1-2; 9 nucleotides agree with TRBD1. After removal of 4 bases from V and 7 bases from J, the junction contained 4 bases not matched to a gene. The CDR3 contains 13 residues. Germline V gene sequence: CDR1 SGHNT, CDR2 YENEEA.

The chain joins TRBV19 to TRBJ2-1; 10 bases match TRBD1. Trimming cost V 4 bases and J 6 bases; bases outside gene matches: 9. The CDR3 is 16 residues long. Germline V gene lookup returns CDR1 LNHDA and CDR2 SQIVND (reference sequence). The CDR3 protein is CASSTPGTGVINEQFF. CDR3 bases: TGTGCCAGTAGTACCCCCGGGACAGGGGTGATCAATGAGCAGTTCTTC.